This T cell receptor (beta chain) was found in a study of blood T cell repertoires in COVID-19. Study information: The United States, Italy and Spain supplied acute and convalescent COVID-19 samples.

Assay: immunoSEQ multiplex PCR; the TCRdb copy retains only in-frame clones and omits some. The table shows tens of thousands of clones, with approximately 92% occurring only once. The CDR3 spans 14 residues. Deletions cut 0 bases from V and 4 bases from J, with 8 bases between. CDR1 is SGHKS and CDR2 is YYEKEE in the germline V gene (reference sequence). The TCR originated in a man between 60 and 75 years old with acute or convalescent COVID-19. The rearrangement uses TRBV5-5 and TRBJ1-3; D remains unclear. Sequencing was performed on peripheral blood. The CDR3 region has the DNA TGTGCCAGCAGCTTGGAAGTAGTCGGAAACACCATATATTTT. It codes for CASSLEVVGNTIYF.